Described below is a single T cell receptor beta chain sequence and its context. Other DNA sequences of this sample code for an identical CDR3. The record originates from a study of beta chain features in type 1 diabetes. The CDR3 has 14 amino acids. Germline values: CDR1 LNHDA, CDR2 SQIVND (reference sequence). Trimming took 2 bases from V and 0 from J, leaving 7 bases between them. TCRB transcripts that were expressed got sequenced, as all of the isolated RNA had been reverse transcribed. Some clones are missing from TCRdb's copy, which holds only in-frame ones; the method was immunoSEQ multiplex PCR. In the table there are under 950,000 clones, 17% of which are singletons.

This TCR was sampled from a woman aged 18-29 years in good health. The V gene is TRBV19, the J gene TRBJ2-5; D is undetermined. Sequencing was done on a sample of naive CD4+ T cells from blood. The CDR3 loop reads CASSISANQETQYF. CDR3 DNA sequence: TGTGCCAGTAGTATATCAGCGAACCAAGAGACCCAGTACTTC.